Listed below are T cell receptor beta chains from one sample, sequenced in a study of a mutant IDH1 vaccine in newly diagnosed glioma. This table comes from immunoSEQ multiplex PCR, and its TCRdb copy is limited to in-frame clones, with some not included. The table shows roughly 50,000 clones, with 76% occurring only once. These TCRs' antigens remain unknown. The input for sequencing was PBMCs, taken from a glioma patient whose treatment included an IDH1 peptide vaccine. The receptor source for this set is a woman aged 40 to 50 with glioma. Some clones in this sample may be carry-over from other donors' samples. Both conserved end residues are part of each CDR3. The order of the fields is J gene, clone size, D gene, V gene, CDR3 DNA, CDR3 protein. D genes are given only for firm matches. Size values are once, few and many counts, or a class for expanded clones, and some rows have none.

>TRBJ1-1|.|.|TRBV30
TGTGCCTGGAGTCGCGGCAGGGGCGACTCTGAAGCTTTCTTT
CAWSRGRGDSEAFF
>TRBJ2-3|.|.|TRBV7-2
TGTGCCAGCAGCTTGGGGGGGCAAGGTACGCAGTATTTT
CASSLGGQGTQYF
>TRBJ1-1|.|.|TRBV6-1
TGTGCCAGCCTTCCTAACACTGAAGCTTTCTTT
CASLPNTEAFF
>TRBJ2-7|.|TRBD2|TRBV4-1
TGCGCCAGCAGCCACCAAAGGAGCGGGGGGTCCTACGAGCAGTACTTC
CASSHQRSGGSYEQYF
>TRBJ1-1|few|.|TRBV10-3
TGTGCCATCAGGGACTCACAGGGAATGTCCACTGAAGCTTTCTTT
CAIRDSQGMSTEAFF
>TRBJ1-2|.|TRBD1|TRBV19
TGTGCCAGTAGTTCTACAGGGGCAGCTAACTATGGCTACACCTTC
CASSSTGAANYGYTF
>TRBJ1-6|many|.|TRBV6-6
TGTGCCAGCAGTTTGTCTGTGGGACCAGATTCACCCCTCCACTTT
CASSLSVGPDSPLHF
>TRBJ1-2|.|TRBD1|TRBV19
TGTGCCAGTAGTCTAGGGGGCCGGACAGGGGGGCCCCATGGCTACACCTTC
CASSLGGRTGGPHGYTF
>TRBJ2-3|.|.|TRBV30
TGTGCCTGGAGTGTAAAGGGTGTTCGGGTAGCCCTTCATACGCAGTATTTT
CAWSVKGVRVALHTQYF
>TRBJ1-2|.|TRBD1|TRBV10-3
TGTGCCATCAGCAGGGGATCCGGGACAGGGGGGCTAGTGAATGGCTACACCTTC
CAISRGSGTGGLVNGYTF
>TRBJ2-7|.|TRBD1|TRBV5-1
TGCGCCAGCAGCTTAAACAGGGGACCCTACGAGCAGTACTTC
CASSLNRGPYEQYF
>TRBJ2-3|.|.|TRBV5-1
TGCGCCAGCAGCTTACGCGGTCTGCGCACAGATACGCAGTATTTT
CASSLRGLRTDTQYF
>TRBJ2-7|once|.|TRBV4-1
TGCGCCAGCAGCCTAAGGGGGGGCTCGACCAGTTACGAGCAGTACTTC
CASSLRGGSTSYEQYF
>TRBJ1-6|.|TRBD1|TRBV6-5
TGTGCCAGCAGCCAGACAGGGCGAAACAATTCACCCCTCCACTTT
CASSQTGRNNSPLHF
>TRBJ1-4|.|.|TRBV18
TGTGCCAGCTCATCCGGATCCCCAGGGACAACTAATGAAAAACTGTTTTTT
CASSSGSPGTTNEKLFF
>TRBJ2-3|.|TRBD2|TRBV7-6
TGTGCCAGCAGCTTCGCTCTGGCGGGAGACACAGATACGCAGTATTTT
CASSFALAGDTDTQYF
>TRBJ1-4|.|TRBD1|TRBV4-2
TGTGCCAGCAGCCAAGCCTTGCGACAGGGTGATGAAGAACTGTTTTTT
CASSQALRQGDEELFF
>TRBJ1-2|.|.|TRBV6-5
TGTGCCAGCAGTTACGACAGCTACTATGGCTACACCTTC
CASSYDSYYGYTF
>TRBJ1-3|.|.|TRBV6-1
TGTGCCAGCAGTGAATGGCAGGGAAATTCTGGAAACACCATATATTTT
CASSEWQGNSGNTIYF
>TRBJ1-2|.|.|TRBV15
TGTGCCACCAGCAGAGACGACAGTGGCTATGGCTACACCTTC
CATSRDDSGYGYTF
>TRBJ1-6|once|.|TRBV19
TGTGCCAGAAAATTGCGACAGACAGATAATTCACCCCTCCACTTT
CARKLRQTDNSPLHF
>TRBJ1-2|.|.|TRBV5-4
TGTGCCAGCAGCTTGTTGCGGGGAAACTATGGCTACACCTTC
CASSLLRGNYGYTF